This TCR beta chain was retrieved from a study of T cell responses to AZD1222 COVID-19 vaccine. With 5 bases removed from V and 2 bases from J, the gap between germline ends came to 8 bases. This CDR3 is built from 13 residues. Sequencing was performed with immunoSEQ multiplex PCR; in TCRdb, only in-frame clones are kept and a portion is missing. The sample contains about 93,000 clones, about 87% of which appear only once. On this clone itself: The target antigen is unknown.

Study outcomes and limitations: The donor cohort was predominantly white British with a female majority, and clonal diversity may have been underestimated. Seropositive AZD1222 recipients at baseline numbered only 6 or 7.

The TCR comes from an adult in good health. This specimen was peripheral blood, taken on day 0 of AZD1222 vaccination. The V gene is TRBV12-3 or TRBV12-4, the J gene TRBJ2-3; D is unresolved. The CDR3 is CASSSGYTDTQYF. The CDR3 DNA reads TGTGCCAGCAGTAGTGGATACACAGATACGCAGTATTTT.